This TCR beta chain was documented in a study of T cells in tuberculosis. Findings and caveats of the study: Smaller alpha distances in active tuberculosis partly reflected shorter CDR3-alpha lengths.

Sequencing used immunoSEQ multiplex PCR; TCRdb keeps in-frame clones, though not all of them. The table includes 30,000 to 40,000 clones, 91% detected once. V lost 7 bases to trimming and J lost 4 bases, with 13 bases between them. From germline, CDR1 is MNHEY and CDR2 SVGAGI. The CDR3 runs 13 residues. In the case of this clone: Its antigen is as yet unknown.

The source is a donor between 10 and 29 years old with latent tuberculosis or without tuberculosis infection. The chain combines TRBV6-5 with TRBJ1-2; weak D call: TRBD1 (5 bases). Sequenced sample: PBMCs. CDR3 sequence reads: CASTTRAFYGYTF. The CDR3 coding sequence is TGTGCCAGCACCACCAGGGCCTTCTATGGCTACACCTTC.